Detailed here is one T cell receptor beta chain. The table lists this clonotype with a few counts. Its antigen has not been determined. No much larger clonotype is one base removed from it; base qualities were not supplied. Libraries of naive CD8 T cells were built from anywhere between roughly 17,000 and 1,000,000 sorted cells, with 10%, 30% or 50% of the purified RNA used. Naive CD8 T cells, defined as CD8+CD4-CCR7+CD45RA+, were FACS-sorted into RLT Plus buffer on a BD FACSAria II. Detection sensitivity was tested by spiking Jurkat RNA equal to roughly nine TCR copies' worth into samples containing roughly 19,000-1,100,000 naive CD8 T cells. CD8 T cells were enriched with RosetteSep CD8+ T Cell Enrichment Cocktail and Ficoll-Paque, followed by ACK red cell lysis. The entry originates in a study of molecular identifiers for immune sequencing clone quantification (dated by TCRdb to between 2018 and 2020). With regard to the full study: For a replicate experiment, RNA from around 20,000 or 99,000 naive CD8 T cells was divided into five aliquots, and four of the five aliquots were sequenced. The study was a methods study using CD8 T cells to benchmark molecular-identifier clustering-based TCR repertoire sequencing (MIDCIRS) and TCR RNA copy counting.

The library was made by PCR. Sequencing used an Illumina HiSeq 4000. Bulk TCR libraries were prepared as previously described, using TCR primers listed in Table S5. Purification of total RNA was performed with the Qiagen AllPrep DNA/RNA kit. Before any analysis, reads coming from multiple sequencing runs of the same library were combined into one pool. In the source study's methods: Reads were retained only if the reads had an exact TCR constant sequence, and the retained reads were trimmed to 150 nt and grouped according to their 12-nt molecular barcodes. Within each barcode group, reads were sub-clustered at a 15% Levenshtein threshold, and quality-weighted consensus sequences were built per RNA molecule. Non-functional sequences were discarded, and so were lower-count sequences lying one edit away from another sequence. Based on fitting two negative binomial distributions, any barcode sub-cluster with under 20% of the maximum read count was discarded. TCRdb applied fastp at Q25 and MiXCR to the public reads, then kept only in-frame beta chains. Every distinct CDR3 protein forms one entry, paired with its most common genes and DNA. The V and J calls were determined by TCRdb, not by the authors. Within this sample are about 640,000 distinct CDR3 sequences, with 15% to 20% of them counted one time only. The ten most abundant clones make up roughly 0.83% of the sample.

General study outcomes and caveats: Modeling gave about three recovered TCR RNA copies per cell versus about 10 by digital PCR, implying approximately 32% capture efficiency. Without barcode sub-clustering, chimeric consensus sequences inflated TCR diversity; chimeras reached as high as 47%. In CMV-specific effector cells, clones with more than 20 RNA copies contained over 99% of molecules, whereas in naive cells such clones contained under 1% of molecules. Even against a background of some 1 million naive CD8 T cells, spiked-in Jurkat TCR RNA amounting to a single cell's worth was reported to be detectable. The sizes of highly expanded clones could end up underestimated when identical TCR molecules share a barcode. Naive libraries contained spiked-in Jurkat TCR RNA (approximately ten copies' worth), which is not part of the donor repertoire.

Sequenced: naive CD8+ T cells from blood, with Jurkat cell RNA spiked in. Taken with the paper, the label for cell subset or site translates to: FACS-sorted CD8+CD4-CCR7+CD45RA+ naive T cells. This receptor was identified in a human donor in good health. Some libraries in this study had Jurkat cell RNA spiked in.

The nucleotide sequence is TGTGCCAGCAGTAATAACCCGGACAGGGGCGTCTACGAGCAGTACTTC. Its translation is CASSNNPDRGVYEQYF. The receptor chain draws on TRBV28 and TRBJ2-7, and 9 junction bases match TRBD1. CDR1 MDHEN and CDR2 SYDVKM are derived from the germline V gene. The CDR3 runs 16 residues from the cysteine to the phenylalanine. Just the 48-base CDR3 DNA is kept, in frame starting at base 1. V is cut back by 5 bases and J by 3 bases, with 11 bases in the junction unmatched.